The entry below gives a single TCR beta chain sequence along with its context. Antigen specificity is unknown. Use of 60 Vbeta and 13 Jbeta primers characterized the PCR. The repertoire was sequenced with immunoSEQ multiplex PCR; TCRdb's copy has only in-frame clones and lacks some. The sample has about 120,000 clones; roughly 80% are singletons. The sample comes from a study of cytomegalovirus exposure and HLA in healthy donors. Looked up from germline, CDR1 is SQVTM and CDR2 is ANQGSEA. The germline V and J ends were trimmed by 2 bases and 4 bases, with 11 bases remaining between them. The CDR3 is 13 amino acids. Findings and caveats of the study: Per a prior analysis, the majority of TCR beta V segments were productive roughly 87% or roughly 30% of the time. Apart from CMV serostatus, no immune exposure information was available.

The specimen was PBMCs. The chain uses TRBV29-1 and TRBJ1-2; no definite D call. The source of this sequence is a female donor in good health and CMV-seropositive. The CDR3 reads CSVEPRSGYGYTF. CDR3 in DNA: TGCAGCGTTGAACCTAGGTCGGGCTATGGCTACACCTTC.